These 30 T cell receptor beta chains share one sample of origin, sequenced in a study of shared clonotypes between healthy human individuals (dated by TCRdb to 2020 to 2022). The library was made by the immunoSEQ multiplex PCR assay. The immuneACCESS repertoire file appears here via TCRdb, limited to in-frame rearrangements. These files lack a portion of the clones; in checked studies, under half of the deficit traces to unresolved V genes, and the cause of the others is not known. The sample table contains about 1 million clones; only one count was recorded for approximately 72% of them. The ten biggest clones cover around 1.5% of the sample. The sequencing input was memory CD4+ T cells sorted from blood. According to the study, the label for this sample's cell subset or site signals: CD45RA-negative fraction. The receptors were gathered from a young man in good health.

The chain employs TRBV7-9 and TRBJ2-5, with 7 nucleotides matching TRBD2. Germline CDR1 is SEHNR and CDR2 is FQNEAQ (reference sequence). The CDR3 contains 13 residues. J was trimmed by 2 bases and V by 6 bases; bases with no gene match: 3. CDR3 loop: CASRAGVQETQYF. CDR3 coding DNA: TGTGCCAGCAGGGCGGGAGTACAAGAGACCCAGTACTTC.

V and J are TRBV19 and TRBJ1-5, with D possibly TRBD1 on 5 matching bases. The V and J ends lost 5 bases and 3 bases respectively, with 11 bases between them. In germline, CDR1 is LNHDA, CDR2 SQIVND (reference sequence). CDR3 length: 14 residues. The CDR3 is CASSFAGNNQPQHF. CDR3 sequence (DNA): TGTGCCAGTAGTTTCGCAGGGAACAATCAGCCCCAGCATTTT.

The chain uses TRBV19 and TRBJ1-1; 8 positions agree with TRBD1. V lost 3 bases, J lost 1 base, and 10 bases stayed unmatched. This CDR3 is built from 17 residues. Germline assignment: CDR1 LNHDA and CDR2 SQIVND (reference sequence). The CDR3 region is CASSIPQGAPTNTEAFF. The CDR3 DNA sequence: TGTGCCAGTAGTATCCCCCAGGGGGCGCCTACGAACACTGAAGCTTTCTTT.

This clone was found once. This rearrangement joins TRBV5-4 to TRBJ1-6; TRBD1 agrees at 9 bases. Germline CDR1 is SGHNT and CDR2 is YYREEE (reference sequence). This CDR3 has 17 amino acids. Trimming at V came to 4 bases and at J to 10 bases, leaving 15 bases not matched to a gene. CDR3 amino acids: CASSTLGTGSRPSPLHF. In nucleotides, the CDR3 is TGTGCCAGCAGCACCCTCGGGACAGGGTCTCGGCCGTCACCCCTCCACTTT.

V usage is TRBV29-1 and J usage is TRBJ2-1; D gene uncertain. The CDR3 length is 11 residues. Germline V gene lookup returns CDR1 SQVTM and CDR2 ANQGSEA. The V end lost 7 bases, the J end lost 5 bases, and 9 bases lay between the germline ends. The CDR3 nucleotides read TGCAGCGGGTCGCAAAACAATGAGCAGTTCTTC. It yields the protein CSGSQNNEQFF.

V and J are TRBV7-3 and TRBJ2-5, with D unresolved. The CDR3 runs 13 residues. The ends were cut back, 4 bases at V and 3 bases at J, with 9 bases in the middle. Germline CDR1 SGHTA, CDR2 FQGTGA. The DNA of the CDR3 is TGTGCCAGCAGCTCAGGCAGGAAAGAGACCCAGTACTTC. It specifies CASSSGRKETQYF.

CDR3 sequence: CASSRQAGQNEKLFF. The CDR3, as DNA: TGTGCCAGCAGCCGCCAGGCAGGGCAGAATGAAAAACTGTTTTTT. V and J are TRBV7-9 and TRBJ1-4; D might be TRBD1 (5 bases). CDR1 SEHNR and CDR2 FQNEAQ come from the germline V gene (reference sequence). The V gene lost 5 bases and the J gene lost 5 bases, with 15 bases spanning the gap. This CDR3 has 15 residues.

The chain joins TRBV4-3 to TRBJ2-1, with D possibly TRBD2 on 5 matching bases. Trimming pared 4 bases from V and 0 bases from J, leaving 13 bases between. Germline CDR1 reads LGHNA; CDR2 reads YSLEER. This CDR3 has 16 amino acids. The CDR3 region is CASSPHGEISYNEQFF. DNA of the CDR3: TGCGCCAGCAGCCCCCACGGGGAGATCTCCTACAATGAGCAGTTCTTC.

This clone appeared a single time. This chain uses TRBV6-4 with TRBJ2-3; tentative D call: TRBD2 (6 bases). From germline, CDR1 is MRHNA and CDR2 SNTAGT. This CDR3 is 16 amino acids long. Trimming stripped 0 bases from V and 1 base from J, with 11 bases between. CDR3 sequence (DNA): TGTGCCAGCAGTGACTCCGGCGGGGTACGCACAGATACGCAGTATTTT. It encodes CASSDSGGVRTDTQYF.

This clone has a single count. The rearrangement joins TRBV28 to TRBJ2-7, with D perhaps matching TRBD1 or TRBD2 (5 bases each). Trimming took 6 bases from V and 2 from J, leaving 17 bases between them. The V gene's germline CDR1 is MDHEN and CDR2 SYDVKM. CDR3 length: 15 residues. The CDR3 DNA follows: TGTGCCAGCAGGAGAAACCGGGACGGCACCTACGAGCAGTACTTC. Translation: CASRRNRDGTYEQYF.

Here the CDR3 reads CASTEQGLNTGELFF. DNA for the CDR3: TGTGCCAGCACCGAACAGGGGTTGAACACCGGGGAGCTGTTTTTT. V usage is TRBV28 and J usage is TRBJ2-2; 7 bases fit TRBD1. The CDR3 covers 15 residues. J was trimmed by 1 base and V by 7 bases; bases with no gene match: 6. Germline CDR1 reads MDHEN; CDR2 reads SYDVKM.

The CDR3 protein is CASGTQGSGEQYF. The CDR3 nucleotides read TGTGCCAGCGGCACTCAGGGCTCGGGCGAGCAGTACTTC. The chain combines TRBV6-1 with TRBJ2-5; D might be TRBD1 (5 bases). The J call is in doubt because the DNA end fits TRBJ2-7 better. The CDR3 sequence is 13 residues long. The germline gives CDR1 MNHNS, CDR2 SASEGT.

Concerning this clone itself: The sample contains more than one DNA sequence encoding this CDR3. The chain couples TRBV5-1 to TRBJ2-3; 7 positions match TRBD1. Germline-derived CDR1 and CDR2 are SGHRS and YFSETQ. V lost 0 bases and J lost 1; bases outside the gene matches: 2. The CDR3 runs 15 residues. Here the CDR3 reads CASSLAGQGTDTQYF. DNA for the CDR3: TGCGCCAGCAGCTTGGCCGGACAGGGCACAGATACGCAGTATTTT.

This clone was seen a single time. The rearrangement links TRBV10-3 to TRBJ2-5; 9 bases are shared with TRBD2. The V gene end was trimmed by 3 bases and the J gene end by 5 bases; junction bases not matched to a gene: 7. CDR3 length: 15 residues. Germline CDR1 and CDR2: ENHRY and SYGVKD. The DNA of the CDR3 is TGTGCCATCAGTGAAGGTAGCGGGGGCCGGGAGACCCAGTACTTC. Amino acid sequence: CAISEGSGGRETQYF.

As for this clone: The sample contains more than one DNA sequence encoding this CDR3. The CDR3: CSARASYEQYF. CDR3 coding DNA: TGCAGTGCTAGAGCCAGCTACGAGCAGTACTTC. The chain links TRBV20-1 to TRBJ2-7; D not certain. The germline gives CDR1 DFQATT, CDR2 SNEGSKA (reference sequence). The V end was cut by 1 base, the J end by 3 bases, with 4 bases between. This CDR3 is 11 amino acids long.

This sequence joins TRBV7-2 and TRBJ1-2; D may be TRBD1 (5 bases). The CDR3 sequence is 16 residues long. Germline CDR1 SGHTA, CDR2 FQGNSA. With 1 base removed from V and 3 bases from J, the gap between germline ends came to 15 bases. CDR3 DNA sequence: TGTGCCAGCAGCTTAGATTGGGGGAGACAGCACTATGGCTACACCTTC. Translated: CASSLDWGRQHYGYTF.

To note about this clone: Other DNA sequences within the sample encode an identical CDR3. The chain employs TRBV9 and TRBJ2-1; D possibly matches TRBD1 or TRBD2 (5 bases each). Between the trimmed V and J ends, which lost 0 bases and 2 bases, there was a span of 9 bases. Germline V gene data show CDR1 as SGDLS and CDR2 as YYNGEE. The CDR3 sequence is 15 residues long. This chain's CDR3 is CASSVAGDPYNEQFF. In DNA form, the CDR3 reads TGTGCCAGCAGCGTAGCTGGGGACCCCTACAATGAGCAGTTCTTC.

This rearrangement joins TRBV6-1 to TRBJ2-3, with D hard to call. Germline V gene sequence: CDR1 MNHNS, CDR2 SASEGT. CDR3 length equals 12 residues. V lost 1 base to trimming and J lost 4 bases, with 3 bases between them. The CDR3 DNA follows: TGTGCCAGCAGTGAAGTCGCAGATACGCAGTATTTT. It codes for CASSEVADTQYF.

The CDR3 nucleotides read TGTGCCAGCAGCTCTGCTTGGGGGTACGAGCAGTACTTC. It encodes CASSSAWGYEQYF. This chain joins TRBV28 and TRBJ2-7; D could derive from TRBD1 or TRBD2 (5 bases each). The CDR3 is 13 amino acids. V was trimmed by 6 bases and J by 4 bases, leaving 13 bases between them. Germline values: CDR1 MDHEN, CDR2 SYDVKM.

As for this clone: The sample has other DNA sequences that encode this CDR3 too. The chain uses TRBV2 and TRBJ2-5; D perhaps matches TRBD2 (6 bases). Trimming took off 4 bases at V and 4 bases at J, with 10 bases between the two ends. This CDR3 is 13 amino acids long. Germline V gene data show CDR1 as SNHLY and CDR2 as FYNNEI. CDR3 residues: CASSVRERETQYF. CDR3 nucleotide sequence: TGTGCCAGCAGTGTCCGGGAGAGAGAGACCCAGTACTTC.

This clone came up a few times. The chain uses TRBV19 and TRBJ2-5; TRBD1 agrees at 9 bases. With V trimmed by 4 bases and J by 1 base, 7 bases remained unmatched. CDR1 and CDR2 from the germline V gene are LNHDA and SQIVND (reference sequence). This CDR3 has 16 amino acids. As DNA, the CDR3 is TGTGCCAGTAGTAGGGGGACAGGGAGCCTCCAAGAGACCCAGTACTTC. Its translation: CASSRGTGSLQETQYF. The full variable domain, with the rest looked up from reference TRBV19 and TRBJ2-5, is DGGITQSPKYLFRKEGQNVTLSCEQNLNHDAMYWYRQDPGQGLRLIYYSQIVNDFQKGDIAEGYSVSREKKESFPLTVTSAQKNPTAFYLCASSRGTGSLQETQYFGPGTRLLVL.

The V call is TRBV12-5, the J call TRBJ2-1; 8 bases match TRBD1. CDR1 is LGHNT, CDR2 FRNRAP, per germline. CDR3 length equals 14 residues. The junction had 11 bases not matched to a gene; V was cut back by 4 bases and J by 12 bases. CDR3 loop: CASGSQGAGGVQFF. As DNA, the CDR3 is TGTGCTAGTGGTTCGCAGGGGGCAGGGGGAGTGCAGTTCTTC.

J is TRBJ2-3 and V is TRBV19; D might be TRBD1 (5 bases). V was shortened by 6 bases and J by 2 bases, with 15 bases between the two germline ends. Germline V CDR1 and CDR2: LNHDA, SQIVND (reference sequence). CDR3 length: 15 amino acids. CDR3 in DNA: TGTGCCAGTAGCGAGAAGGGGTACTACACAGATACGCAGTATTTT. It translates to CASSEKGYYTDTQYF. Full variable domain (missing parts from reference TRBV19 and TRBJ2-3): DGGITQSPKYLFRKEGQNVTLSCEQNLNHDAMYWYRQDPGQGLRLIYYSQIVNDFQKGDIAEGYSVSREKKESFPLTVTSAQKNPTAFYLCASSEKGYYTDTQYFGPGTRLTVL.

The V gene is TRBV7-3, the J gene TRBJ1-2; the D gene is possibly TRBD1 (5 bases). Germline CDR1 SGHTA, CDR2 FQGTGA. The CDR3 covers 15 residues. The V end lost 5 bases, the J end lost 5 bases, and 18 bases lay between the germline ends. CDR3 in DNA: TGTGCCAGCAGCGTAGACAGCCGTTCTGAATATGGCTACACCTTC. Its translation: CASSVDSRSEYGYTF. Full variable domain (remainder filled in from reference TRBV7-3 and TRBJ1-2): GAGVSQTPSNKVTEKGKYVELRCDPISGHTALYWYRQSLGQGPEFLIYFQGTGAADDSGLPNDRFFAVRPEGSVSTLKIQRTERGDSAVYLCASSVDSRSEYGYTFGSGTRLTVV.

This sequence joins TRBV30 and TRBJ2-1, with TRBD2 matching 7 bases. CDR3 length: 13 residues. Unmatched junction bases numbered 2, after V lost 0 bases and J lost 6 bases. The germline V gene has CDR1 GTSNPN and CDR2 SVGIG (reference sequence). CDR3 protein: CAWSVGTTNEQFF. The CDR3 DNA reads TGTGCCTGGAGTGTTGGGACTACCAATGAGCAGTTCTTC.

This clone was detected only once. The gene calls are TRBV7-2 and TRBJ1-5; no definite D call. CDR3 size: 15 residues. Between the trimmed V and J ends, which lost 0 bases and 2 bases, there was a span of 8 bases. Germline assignment: CDR1 SGHTA and CDR2 FQGNSA. Here the CDR3 DNA reads TGTGCCAGCAGCTTAGCGCAGGCAGGCAATCAGCCCCAGCATTTT. Translating it yields CASSLAQAGNQPQHF.

V is TRBV10-3 and J is TRBJ2-2; unclear D gene. The germline V gene encodes CDR1 ENHRY and CDR2 SYGVKD. V was clipped by 5 bases and J by 6 bases, with 10 bases between them. This CDR3 is built from 13 residues. The CDR3 is CAISFDWAGELFF. As DNA, the CDR3 is TGTGCCATCAGTTTCGACTGGGCCGGGGAGCTGTTTTTT.

This clone has just a few counts. Other DNA sequences in the sample encode the same CDR3. This sequence joins TRBV18 and TRBJ1-1; the D is unclear. Germline CDR1 KGHSH, CDR2 LQKENI. Between the trimmed V and J ends, which lost 1 base and 4 bases, there was a span of 4 bases. The CDR3 sequence is 12 residues long. This CDR3 reads CASSPQGTEAFF. The CDR3 bases are TGTGCCAGCTCACCACAGGGCACTGAAGCTTTCTTT.

A single count supports this clone. V is TRBV11-2 and J is TRBJ2-5; no clear D gene. This CDR3 contains 13 residues. V lost 10 bases to trimming and J lost 4 bases, with 16 bases between them. Germline V CDR1 and CDR2: SGHAT, FQNNGV. CDR3 amino acids: CATQQGLAETQYF. Written as DNA, the CDR3 is TGTGCCACCCAGCAAGGGCTGGCAGAGACCCAGTACTTC.

J is TRBJ1-6 and V is TRBV28, with 7 positions matching TRBD1. The CDR3 spans 16 residues. CDR1 is MDHEN, CDR2 SYDVKM, per germline. Trimming at V came to 2 bases and at J to 5 bases, leaving 6 bases not matched to a gene. CDR3 residues: CASSLGPGGDNSPLHF. The CDR3, as DNA: TGTGCCAGCAGTTTAGGGCCAGGGGGGGATAATTCACCCCTCCACTTT.